This T cell receptor beta chain emerged from a study of T cell responses to AZD1222 COVID-19 vaccine. Study-level findings and limits: Unmutated variant regions are reportedly targeted by nearly half of spike-specific TCRs. Two doses of AZD1222 preceded a rise in Spike-specific TCR breadth and depth.

The method was immunoSEQ multiplex PCR; TCRdb's version includes in-frame clones alone and lacks a portion of them. Of tens of thousands of clones in the sample, 90% to 95% are singletons; the top ten hold roughly 3.1%. The sample holds one count of this clone. Its specificity is not known. The sequence was obtained from an adult who received the AZD1222 COVID-19 vaccine. The source material was peripheral blood, sampled 28 days after the second AZD1222 dose.

CDR3 coding DNA: TGTGCCTGGAGCACCGGGACAGCCTACAATGAGCAGTTCTTC. Translation: CAWSTGTAYNEQFF. The chain has TRBV30 and TRBJ2-1; 7 nucleotides line up with TRBD1. Germline V gene lookup returns CDR1 GTSNPN and CDR2 SVGIG (reference sequence). V trimming: 3 bases; J trimming: 2 bases; junction bases outside the gene matches: 4. The CDR3 is 14 residues long.